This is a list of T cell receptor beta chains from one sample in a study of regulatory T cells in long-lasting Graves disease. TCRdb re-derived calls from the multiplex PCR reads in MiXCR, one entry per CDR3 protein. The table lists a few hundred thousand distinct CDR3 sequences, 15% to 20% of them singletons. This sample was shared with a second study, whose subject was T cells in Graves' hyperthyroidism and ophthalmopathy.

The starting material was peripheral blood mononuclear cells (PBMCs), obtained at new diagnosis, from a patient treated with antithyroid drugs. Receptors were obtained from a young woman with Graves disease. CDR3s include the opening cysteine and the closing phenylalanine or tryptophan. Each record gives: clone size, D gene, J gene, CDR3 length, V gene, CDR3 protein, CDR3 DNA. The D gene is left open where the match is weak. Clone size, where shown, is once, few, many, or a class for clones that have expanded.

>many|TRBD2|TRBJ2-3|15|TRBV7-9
CASSSLAGVGDTQYF
TGTGCCAGCAGCTCCCTAGCGGGGGTGGGAGATACGCAGTATTTT
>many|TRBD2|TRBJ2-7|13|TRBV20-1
CSAPRGGSYEQYF
TGCAGTGCTCCCCGGGGGGGAAGCTACGAGCAGTACTTC
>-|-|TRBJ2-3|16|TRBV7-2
CASSLAKGGSTDTQYF
TGTGCCAGCAGCTTAGCGAAGGGTGGGAGCACAGATACGCAGTATTTT
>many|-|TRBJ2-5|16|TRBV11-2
CASSLGGTGRKETQYF
TGTGCCAGCAGCTTAGGAGGAACGGGGAGGAAAGAGACCCAGTACTTC
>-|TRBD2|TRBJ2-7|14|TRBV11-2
CASSLGPSGYEQYF
TGTGCCAGCAGCTTAGGTCCTAGCGGCTACGAGCAGTACTTC
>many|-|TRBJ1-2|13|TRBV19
CASSMGQGYGYTF
TGTGCCAGTAGTATGGGTCAGGGTTATGGCTACACCTTC
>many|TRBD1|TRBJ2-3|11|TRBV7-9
CASSPGQGGYF
TGTGCCAGCAGCCCGGGACAGGGGGGGTATTTT
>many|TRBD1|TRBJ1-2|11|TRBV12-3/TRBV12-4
CASSTTGRYTF
TGTGCCAGCAGTACGACAGGGCGGTACACCTTC
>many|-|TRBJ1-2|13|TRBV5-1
CASSSGGSYGYTF
TGCGCCAGCAGCTCTGGCGGGAGCTATGGCTACACCTTC
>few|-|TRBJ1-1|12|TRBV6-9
CASSSRALEAFF
TGTGCCAGCAGTTCTCGGGCACTTGAAGCTTTCTTT
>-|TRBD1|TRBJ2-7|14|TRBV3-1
CASSLRTGLYEHYF
TGTGCCAGCAGCCTTAGGACAGGGCTCTACGAGCATTACTTC
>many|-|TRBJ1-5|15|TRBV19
CASSPSGQLNQPQHF
TGTGCCAGTAGTCCCTCGGGACAACTGAATCAGCCCCAGCATTTT
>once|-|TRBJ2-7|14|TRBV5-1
CASSPSRLTYEQYF
TGCGCCAGCAGCCCGTCCAGGCTGACCTACGAGCAGTACTTC
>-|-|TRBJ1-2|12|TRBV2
CASSEGGDGYTF
TGTGCCAGCAGTGAAGGCGGGGATGGCTACACCTTC
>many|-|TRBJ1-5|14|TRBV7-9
CASSLLVSDQPQHF
TGTGCCAGCAGCTTGTTAGTGTCGGATCAGCCCCAGCATTTT
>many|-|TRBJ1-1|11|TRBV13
CASSLSGEAFF
TGTGCCAGCAGCTTATCTGGTGAAGCTTTCTTT
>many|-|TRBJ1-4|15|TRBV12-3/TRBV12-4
CASSFRRSGNEKLFF
TGTGCCAGCAGTTTTCGACGATCCGGCAATGAAAAACTGTTTTTT
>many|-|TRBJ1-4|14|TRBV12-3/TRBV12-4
CASSFRNHNEKLFF
TGTGCCAGCAGTTTCCGGAATCATAATGAAAAACTGTTTTTT
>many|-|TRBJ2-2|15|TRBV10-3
CAISESSMNTGELFF
TGTGCCATCAGTGAGTCCTCCATGAACACCGGGGAGCTGTTTTTT
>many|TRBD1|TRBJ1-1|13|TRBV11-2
CASSSGTGPEAFF
TGTGCCAGCAGCTCCGGGACAGGGCCTGAAGCTTTCTTT
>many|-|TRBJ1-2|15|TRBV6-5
CASSYSGGRGYGYTF
TGTGCCAGCAGTTATTCCGGGGGGCGCGGTTATGGCTACACCTTC
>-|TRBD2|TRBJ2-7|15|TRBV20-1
CSAHPPLAGLYEQYF
TGCAGTGCTCACCCACCCTTAGCGGGCCTCTACGAGCAGTACTTC
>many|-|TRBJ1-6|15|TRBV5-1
CASSLANPYDSPLHF
TGCGCCAGCAGCTTGGCCAACCCCTATGATTCACCCCTCCACTTT
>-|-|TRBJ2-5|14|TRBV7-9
CASSLAARQETQYF
TGTGCCAGCAGCTTAGCGGCCAGACAAGAGACCCAGTACTTC
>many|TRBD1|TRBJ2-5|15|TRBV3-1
CASKQYGTVQETQYF
TGTGCCAGCAAACAATACGGGACAGTGCAAGAGACCCAGTACTTC
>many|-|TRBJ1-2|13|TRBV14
CASSPTATYGYTF
TGTGCCAGCAGCCCGACAGCAACTTATGGCTACACCTTC
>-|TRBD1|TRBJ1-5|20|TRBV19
CASSTPHLQKSGGGNQPQHF
TGTGCCAGTAGTACCCCTCATCTACAAAAATCAGGGGGCGGCAATCAGCCCCAGCATTTT
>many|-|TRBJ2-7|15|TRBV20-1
CSAIGGPSSKYEQYF
TGCAGTGCTATTGGCGGGCCCTCATCCAAGTACGAGCAGTACTTC
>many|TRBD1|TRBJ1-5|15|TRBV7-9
CASSLGQASNQPQHF
TGTGCCAGCAGCCTGGGACAGGCCAGCAATCAGCCCCAGCATTTT
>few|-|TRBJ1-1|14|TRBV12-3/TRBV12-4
CASIPRAGQTEAFF
TGTGCCAGCATCCCTAGGGCAGGGCAAACTGAAGCTTTCTTT
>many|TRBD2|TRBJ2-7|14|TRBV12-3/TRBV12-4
CASSLRGVAYEQYF
TGTGCCAGCAGTTTGCGGGGGGTCGCCTACGAGCAGTACTTC
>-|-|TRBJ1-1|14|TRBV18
CASSTTVQNTEAFF
TGTGCCAGCTCAACCACCGTACAGAACACTGAAGCTTTCTTT
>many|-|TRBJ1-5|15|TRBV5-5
CASSLDGDPNQPQHF
TGCGCCAGCAGCTTGGACGGGGACCCTAATCAGCCCCAGCATTTT
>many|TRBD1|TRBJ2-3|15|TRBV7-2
CASSPSTGSADTQYF
TGTGCCAGCAGCCCCTCGACAGGGTCGGCAGATACGCAGTATTTT
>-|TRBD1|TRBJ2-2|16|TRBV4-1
CASSQPGQGITGELFF
TGCGCCAGCAGCCAACCGGGACAGGGAATCACCGGGGAGCTGTTTTTT